The 29 T cell receptor beta chains below all came from one sample that was sequenced in a study of blood T cell repertoires in COVID-19. Assay: immunoSEQ multiplex PCR; the TCRdb copy retains only in-frame clones and omits some. There are about 49,000 clones in the sample; roughly 83% occur only once, and roughly an eighth lies in the top ten. Input material: peripheral blood. All receptors come from a human donor in a cohort sampled during active COVID-19.

The V call is TRBV5-5, the J call TRBJ2-3; D is perhaps TRBD1 (5 bases). Trimming cost V 4 bases and J 1 base, with 19 bases left between them. Per the germline V gene, CDR1 is SGHKS and CDR2 is YYEKEE (reference sequence). There are 17 residues in the CDR3. In DNA form, the CDR3 reads TGTGCCAGCAGCGTTACAGGTTATGAAAGAGGCACAGATACGCAGTATTTT. It is translated as CASSVTGYERGTDTQYF.

A single count supports this clone. The rearrangement links TRBV7-2 to TRBJ2-7; D perhaps matches TRBD2 (6 bases). The CDR3 totals 12 residues. Per the germline V gene, CDR1 is SGHTA and CDR2 is FQGNSA. V was clipped by 4 bases and J by 5 bases, with 9 bases between them. This CDR3 reads CASSWGLDEQYF. In DNA form, the CDR3 reads TGTGCCAGCAGCTGGGGACTCGACGAGCAGTACTTC.

The chain carries TRBV5-1 and TRBJ1-1, with TRBD1 matching 7 bases. The germline gives CDR1 SGHRS, CDR2 YFSETQ. The CDR3 contains 16 residues. Trimming cost V 4 bases and J 4 bases; bases outside gene matches: 13. The CDR3 DNA reads TGCGCCAGCAGCCAAGGACAGGTCGGGGCGATCACTGAAGCTTTCTTT. This encodes CASSQGQVGAITEAFF.

This chain uses TRBV4-3 with TRBJ1-6; D call uncertain. The CDR3 is 16 residues long. V gave up 2 bases and J gave up 10 bases, with 18 bases separating them. Germline V lookup: CDR1 LGHNA, CDR2 YSLEER. The CDR3 sequence: CASSQSAGVGWSPLHF. Here the CDR3 DNA reads TGCGCCAGCAGCCAATCGGCCGGGGTAGGGTGGTCACCCCTCCACTTT.

The chain combines TRBV19 with TRBJ1-2; maybe TRBD1 (5 bases). The germline V gene encodes CDR1 LNHDA and CDR2 SQIVND (reference sequence). CDR3 length: 15 amino acids. Trimming cost V 8 bases and J 5 bases, with 21 bases left between them. DNA of the CDR3: TGTGCCAGTGGCCACCGTTATCAGGGTGGGTATGGCTACACCTTC. It is translated as CASGHRYQGGYGYTF.

The chain joins TRBV4-2 to TRBJ1-5, with 9 bases fitting TRBD1. With 5 bases clipped from V and 4 bases from J, the junction kept 6 bases outside the gene matches. Germline CDR1 reads LGHNA; CDR2 reads YNFKEQ. The CDR3 is made up of 15 amino acids. CDR3 nucleotides: TGTGCCAGCAGCTCCGAGGGACAGGGAAATCAGCCCCAGCATTTT. Its translation: CASSSEGQGNQPQHF.

V gene TRBV20-1 combines with J gene TRBJ2-7; perhaps TRBD1 as D (5 bases). The V gene lost 5 bases and the J gene lost 0 bases, with 11 bases spanning the gap. The CDR3 consists of 13 residues. Germline assignment: CDR1 DFQATT and CDR2 SNEGSKA (reference sequence). Here the CDR3 reads CSAGAGHSYEQYF. The CDR3 DNA is TGCAGTGCTGGTGCAGGGCACTCCTACGAGCAGTACTTC.

J is TRBJ2-7 and V is TRBV30, with a tentative D call TRBD1 (6 bases). The length of the CDR3 is 13 residues. The germline V gene encodes CDR1 GTSNPN and CDR2 SVGIG (reference sequence). V shed 0 bases and J shed 7 bases, with 13 bases lying between them. DNA for the CDR3: TGTGCCTGGAGTGTCTTCGACAGGACGGAGCAGTACTTC. This codes for CAWSVFDRTEQYF. Using reference TRBV30 and TRBJ2-7 for the parts outside the CDR3, the full variable domain is SQTIHQWPATLVQPVGSPLSLECTVEGTSNPNLYWYRQAAGRGLQLLFYSVGIGQISSEVPQNLSASRPQDRQFILSSKKLLLSDSGFYLCAWSVFDRTEQYFGPGTRLTVT.

The V and J genes are TRBV3-1 (or the pseudogene TRBV3-2) and TRBJ2-3; D ambiguous. This CDR3 spans 15 amino acids. CDR1 is LGHDT, CDR2 YNNKEL, per germline (reference sequence). The V end was cut by 4 bases, the J end by 1 base, with 12 bases between. In nucleotides, the CDR3 is TGTGCCAGCAGCCGTACAGCCTTCGGCACAGATACGCAGTATTTT. It translates to CASSRTAFGTDTQYF.

CDR3 DNA sequence: TGTGCCACAACGCGGACAACTAATGAAAAACTGTTTTTT. Encoded protein: CATTRTTNEKLFF. The gene calls are TRBV10-3 and TRBJ1-4; D call uncertain. The CDR3 consists of 13 residues. CDR1 is ENHRY and CDR2 is SYGVKD in the germline V gene. The V end lost 10 bases, the J end lost 0 bases, and 9 bases lay between the germline ends.

This clone was recorded once. This sequence joins TRBV2 and TRBJ2-7, with a possible D match to TRBD2 (5 bases). Between the trimmed V and J ends, which lost 3 bases and 9 bases, there was a span of 9 bases. Germline loops: CDR1 SNHLY, CDR2 FYNNEI. CDR3 length equals 11 residues. The CDR3 DNA follows: TGTGCCAGCAGTGACCTGGCGGGGCAGTACTTC. Residues: CASSDLAGQYF.

The CDR3 region is CASSLSEVAVAEAFF. The CDR3 bases are TGTGCCAGCAGCCTCTCAGAAGTGGCGGTGGCTGAAGCTTTCTTT. J is TRBJ1-1 and V is TRBV5-5; D remains unclear. The CDR3 totals 15 residues. CDR1 is SGHKS, CDR2 YYEKEE, per germline (reference sequence). Trimming stripped 4 bases from V and 6 bases from J, with 19 bases between. The complete variable domain, with remaining parts taken from reference TRBV5-5 and TRBJ1-1, reads DAGVTQSPTHLIKTRGQQVTLRCSPISGHKSVSWYQQVLGQGPQFIFQYYEKEERGRGNFPDRFSARQFPNYSSELNVNALLLGDSALYLCASSLSEVAVAEAFFGQGTRLTVV.

The chain joins TRBV6-1 to TRBJ2-7; 8 nucleotides match TRBD2. Trimming cost V 4 bases and J 3 bases; bases outside gene matches: 11. The CDR3 is 16 amino acids. CDR1 is MNHNS, CDR2 SASEGT, per germline. CDR3 sequence reads: CASSAPPGGGYYEQYF. CDR3 nucleotides: TGTGCCAGCAGTGCACCTCCCGGGGGGGGTTACTACGAGCAGTACTTC.

V and J are TRBV9 and TRBJ2-7, with D unclear. Germline CDR1 SGDLS, CDR2 YYNGEE. CDR3 size: 14 residues. V lost 0 bases to trimming and J lost 4 bases, with 11 bases between them. This CDR3 is CASSVGPAEYEQYF. As DNA, the CDR3 is TGTGCCAGCAGCGTAGGACCGGCGGAGTACGAGCAGTACTTC.

This chain connects TRBV19 to TRBJ2-7; the match to TRBD2 covers 10 bases. Losses at the gene ends were 6 bases for V and 2 bases for J; bases not matched to a gene: 10. This CDR3 region has 16 residues. Germline-derived CDR1 and CDR2 are LNHDA and SQIVND (reference sequence). Here the CDR3 reads CASSPQASGGPYEQYF. The CDR3 DNA sequence: TGTGCCAGTAGCCCCCAGGCTAGCGGGGGTCCCTACGAGCAGTACTTC.

The gene calls are TRBV2 and TRBJ1-5; no clear D. Germline CDR1 reads SNHLY; CDR2 reads FYNNEI. The CDR3 consists of 13 residues. V was pared by 2 bases and J by 6 bases, with 8 bases between. CDR3 loop: CASSESVTQPQHF. CDR3 DNA: TGTGCCAGCAGTGAAAGCGTCACTCAGCCCCAGCATTTT.

This clone was recorded once. The chain couples TRBV2 to TRBJ1-6; D is perhaps TRBD1 (6 bases). The V end was cut by 3 bases, the J end by 6 bases, with 9 bases between. This CDR3 comprises 14 residues. The V gene's germline CDR1 is SNHLY and CDR2 FYNNEI. The CDR3 loop is CASSDRGFNSPLHF. The CDR3 DNA reads as TGTGCCAGCAGTGACAGGGGCTTTAATTCACCCCTCCACTTT.

V usage is TRBV7-2 and J usage is TRBJ2-7; a weak D match, TRBD2 (5 bases). Germline values: CDR1 SGHTA, CDR2 FQGNSA. Trimming took off 4 bases at V and 1 base at J, with 20 bases between the two ends. This CDR3 region has 17 residues. The CDR3 DNA is TGTGCCAGCAGCTCCCTTTTTGAGAGTAGAGGGTCCTACGAGCAGTACTTC. Amino acid sequence: CASSSLFESRGSYEQYF.

The rearrangement joins TRBV9 to TRBJ1-3; 8 bases agree with TRBD1. Germline V lookup: CDR1 SGDLS, CDR2 YYNGEE. With 6 bases clipped from V and 0 bases from J, the junction kept 8 bases outside the gene matches. The CDR3 sequence is 16 residues long. Here the CDR3 DNA reads TGTGCCAGCACCCCCGGGACAGGTAGCTCTGGAAACACCATATATTTT. This translates into CASTPGTGSSGNTIYF.

This clone was seen just once. The chain joins TRBV16 to TRBJ2-2; 10 bases are a match to TRBD1. The CDR3 has 20 residues. Germline CDR1 reads KGHSY; CDR2 reads FQNENV. V shed 1 base, J shed 4 bases, and the junction held 15 bases outside the gene matches. CDR3 sequence (DNA): TGTGCCAGCAGCCAATACGAGAAGTGGATTAGGACAGGGGGCACCGGGGAGCTGTTTTTT. Translation: CASSQYEKWIRTGGTGELFF.

The CDR3 sequence is CASSRDRVFGTQYF. CDR3 nucleotides: TGTGCCAGCAGCCGGGACAGGGTTTTTGGGACCCAGTACTTC. The chain joins TRBV27 to TRBJ2-5; 9 bases line up with TRBD1. Trimming took 6 bases from V and 7 from J; bases not matched to a gene: 9. This CDR3 has 14 residues. Germline CDR1 reads MNHEY; CDR2 reads SMNVEV (reference sequence).

A single count supports this clone. V usage is TRBV4-3 and J usage is TRBJ2-7; 9 nucleotides match TRBD1. The CDR3 covers 14 residues. Germline V gives CDR1 LGHNA, CDR2 YSLEER. The trim removed 3 bases at V and 12 bases at J, leaving 12 bases unmatched. CDR3 protein: CASSQGVQGAGRYF. The CDR3 nucleotides are TGCGCCAGCAGCCAGGGAGTACAGGGGGCCGGGCGGTACTTC.

CDR3: CASSSGTGPYEQYF. In DNA, the CDR3 is TGTGCCAGCAGTTCAGGGACAGGGCCCTACGAGCAGTACTTC. J is TRBJ2-7 and V is TRBV6-2 or TRBV6-3; 9 bases fit TRBD1. The germline V gene encodes CDR1 MNHEY and CDR2 SVGEGT. With 4 bases clipped from V and 2 bases from J, the junction kept 3 bases outside the gene matches. This CDR3 is 14 amino acids long.

V is TRBV19 and J is TRBJ1-2; D might be TRBD1 (6 bases). The germline V gene encodes CDR1 LNHDA and CDR2 SQIVND (reference sequence). The CDR3 contains 13 residues. Deletions cut 5 bases from V and 5 bases from J, with 12 bases between. CDR3: CASSFTGSYGYTF. The CDR3 coding sequence is TGTGCCAGTAGTTTTACAGGGTCTTATGGCTACACCTTC.

This chain uses TRBV6-5 with TRBJ1-1; D remains unclear. The CDR3 has 16 residues. In germline, CDR1 is MNHEY, CDR2 SVGAGI. The ends were cut back, 0 bases at V and 3 bases at J, with 14 bases in the middle. CDR3 residues: CASSYSTTGIHTEAFF. The CDR3 coding sequence is TGTGCCAGCAGTTACTCAACGACGGGGATACACACTGAAGCTTTCTTT.

This rearrangement joins TRBV30 to TRBJ1-4; D gene uncertain. V was pared by 2 bases and J by 5 bases, with 9 bases between. Germline values: CDR1 GTSNPN, CDR2 SVGIG (reference sequence). The length of the CDR3 is 13 residues. CDR3 region: CAWSQRHNEKLFF. CDR3 DNA: TGTGCCTGGAGTCAAAGACACAATGAAAAACTGTTTTTT.

The chain combines TRBV27 with TRBJ2-7, with D possibly matching TRBD2 (7 bases). V lost 3 bases to trimming and J lost 2 bases, with 11 bases between them. This CDR3 has 14 amino acids. Germline V gene lookup returns CDR1 MNHEY and CDR2 SMNVEV (reference sequence). As DNA, the CDR3 is TGTGCCAGCAGTTTTCGGGGGGCCGCCTACGAGCAGTACTTC. Translation gives CASSFRGAAYEQYF.

V gene TRBV5-1 combines with J gene TRBJ2-3, with D hard to call. V lost 4 bases and J lost 2, with 8 bases in between. The CDR3 consists of 13 residues. Germline CDR1 is SGHRS and CDR2 is YFSETQ. The CDR3: CASSGGLTDTQYF. CDR3 nucleotide sequence: TGCGCCAGCAGCGGCGGCCTCACAGATACGCAGTATTTT.

CDR3 in DNA: TGTGCCAGCTCACCATTCCAGGGGGACAATCAGCCCCAGCATTTT. It translates to CASSPFQGDNQPQHF. This chain links TRBV18 with TRBJ1-5; 7 positions agree with TRBD1. CDR1 KGHSH and CDR2 LQKENI come from the germline V gene. V was pared by 2 bases and J by 3 bases, with 4 bases of the junction left unmatched. This CDR3 spans 15 amino acids.